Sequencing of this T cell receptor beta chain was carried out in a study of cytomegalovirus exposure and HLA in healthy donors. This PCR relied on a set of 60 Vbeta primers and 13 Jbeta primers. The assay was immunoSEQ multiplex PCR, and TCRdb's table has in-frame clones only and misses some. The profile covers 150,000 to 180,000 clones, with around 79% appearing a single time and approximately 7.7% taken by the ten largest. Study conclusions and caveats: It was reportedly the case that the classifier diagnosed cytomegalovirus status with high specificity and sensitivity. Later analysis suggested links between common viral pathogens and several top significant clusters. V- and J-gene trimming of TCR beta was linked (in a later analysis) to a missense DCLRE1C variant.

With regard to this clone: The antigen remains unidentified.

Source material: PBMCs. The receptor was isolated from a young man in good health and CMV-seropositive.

CDR3 loop: CASSADRDYNNNEQFF. DNA of the CDR3: TGTGCCAGCAGCGCAGACCGGGACTATAACAACAATGAGCAGTTCTTC. The chain has TRBV9 and TRBJ2-1; 7 bases fit TRBD2. The CDR3 consists of 16 residues. V shed 3 bases, J shed 5 bases, and the junction held 11 bases outside the gene matches. The germline gives CDR1 SGDLS, CDR2 YYNGEE.